This T cell receptor (beta chain) was captured in a study of blood T cell repertoires in COVID-19. In the study overall: Researchers got acute and convalescent COVID-19 samples from the United States, Italy and Spain.

Across under 25 US areas, participants ranged in age from about 18 to 89 years. Cohort assignment relied on participant-reported clinical history. Germline V CDR1 and CDR2: SGHTA, FQGNSA. The CDR3 is 12 residues long. J gave up 7 bases and V 5 bases, and 2 bases lay outside the gene matches. Generated by immunoSEQ multiplex PCR, the TCRdb table keeps only in-frame clones and is missing some. Of some 200,000 clones listed, 82% are singletons. The source material was PBMCs or T cells enriched from blood (not recorded which). The chain couples TRBV7-2 to TRBJ1-1; the match to TRBD1 covers 9 bases. This TCR derives from a woman in her sixties with acute COVID-19. The CDR3 sequence is CASSRTGDEAFF. The CDR3, as DNA: TGTGCCAGCAGCCGGACAGGGGATGAAGCTTTCTTT.